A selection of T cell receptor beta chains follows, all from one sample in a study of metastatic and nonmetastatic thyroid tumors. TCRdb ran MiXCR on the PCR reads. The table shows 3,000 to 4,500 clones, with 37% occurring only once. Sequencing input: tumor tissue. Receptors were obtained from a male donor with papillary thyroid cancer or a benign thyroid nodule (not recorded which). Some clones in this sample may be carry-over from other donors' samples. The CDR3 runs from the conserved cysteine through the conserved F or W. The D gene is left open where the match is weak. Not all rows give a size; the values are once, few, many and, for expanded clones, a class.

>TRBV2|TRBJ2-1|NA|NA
TGTGCCAGCGTCGGTAGGGAAGATCGAGCGGGCAATGAGCAGTTCTTC
CASVGREDRAGNEQFF
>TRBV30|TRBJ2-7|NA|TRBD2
TGTGCCTGGAGTTTATCTAGCGGGGCCTTCTTC
CAWSLSSGAFF
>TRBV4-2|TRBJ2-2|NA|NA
TGTGCCAGCAGCCAAGCCAGGGGCGACGGGGAGCTGTTTTTT
CASSQARGDGELFF
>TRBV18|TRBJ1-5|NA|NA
TGTGCCAGCTCACCACCGCAGGGTAGCAATCAGCCCCAGCATTTT
CASSPPQGSNQPQHF
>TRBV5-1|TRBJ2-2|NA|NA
TGCGCCAGCAGGCGGACCGTGAACACCGGGGAGCTGTTTTTT
CASRRTVNTGELFF
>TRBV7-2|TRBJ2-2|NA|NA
TGTGCCAGCAGCTTAAGTCAGACCGGGGAGCTGTTTTTT
CASSLSQTGELFF
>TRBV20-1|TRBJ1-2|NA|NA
TGCAGTGCTAGAGATCGGGGCCTAGTCTATGGCTACACCTTC
CSARDRGLVYGYTF
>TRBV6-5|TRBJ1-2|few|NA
TGTGCCAGCAGTTACTCGACGGGCAGGGAACTCGGGTACTATGGCTACACCTTC
CASSYSTGRELGYYGYTF
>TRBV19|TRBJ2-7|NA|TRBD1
TGTGCCAGTAGCCCCGGGACAGCTTACGAGCAGTACTTC
CASSPGTAYEQYF
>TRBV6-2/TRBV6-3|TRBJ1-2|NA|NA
TGTGCCAGCAGTTCCGGACAGTATGGCTACACCTTC
CASSSGQYGYTF
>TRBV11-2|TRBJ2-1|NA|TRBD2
TGTGCCAGCAGCAGTCGTAGCGGGGGGGAGGCAGAGCAGTTCTTC
CASSSRSGGEAEQFF
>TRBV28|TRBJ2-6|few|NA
TGTGCCAGCAGTTTACCCGGTACTGGGGCCAACGTCCTGACTTTC
CASSLPGTGANVLTF
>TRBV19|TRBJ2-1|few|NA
TGTGCCAGCACAGGGGGCGCGGGGGGGGAGCAGTTCTTC
CASTGGAGGEQFF
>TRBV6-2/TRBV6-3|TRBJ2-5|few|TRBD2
TGTGCCAGCAGTTACTACCTCGGGGGGACTAGCGGTAAAGAGACCCAGTACTTC
CASSYYLGGTSGKETQYF
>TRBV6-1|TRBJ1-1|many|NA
TGTGCCAGCAGGAGGTCGGACACTGAAGCTTTCTTT
CASRRSDTEAFF
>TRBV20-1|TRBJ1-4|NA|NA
TGCAGTGCTAGGGGCCTTGGGCTAGAAAAACTGTTTTTT
CSARGLGLEKLFF
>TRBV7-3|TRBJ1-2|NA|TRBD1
TGTGCCAGCAGCTTGACAGGGTGGCTAGGCTACACCTTC
CASSLTGWLGYTF
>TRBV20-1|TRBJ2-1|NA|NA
TGCAGTGCTAGGGCACATTACACGGACGGATCCGGATTGTTCTTC
CSARAHYTDGSGLFF
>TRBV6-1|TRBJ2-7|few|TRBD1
TGTGCCAGCAGGGAGTTACAGGGGGGCGAGCAGTACTTC
CASRELQGGEQYF
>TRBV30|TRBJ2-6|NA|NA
TGTGCCTGGAGTCGAGGGGCTGGGGCCAACGTCCTGACTTTC
CAWSRGAGANVLTF
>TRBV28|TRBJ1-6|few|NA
TGTGCCAGCAGTTTGTATCTCTCCTATAATTCACCCCTCCACTTT
CASSLYLSYNSPLHF
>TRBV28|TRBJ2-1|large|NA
TGTGCCAGCAGCTGGGCAGAATATGAGCAGTTCTTC
CASSWAEYEQFF
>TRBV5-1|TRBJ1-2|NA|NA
TGCGCCAGCAGCTCCCCCGAACGGGGCTATGGCTACACCTTC
CASSSPERGYGYTF
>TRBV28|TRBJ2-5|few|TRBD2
TGTGCCAGCACCCTTGATAGCGGGAGGGCGGAGACCCAGTACTTC
CASTLDSGRAETQYF
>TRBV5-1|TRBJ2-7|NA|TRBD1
TGCGCCAGCAGCTTGTACCGGGACAGGGGCGACGAGCAGTACTTC
CASSLYRDRGDEQYF
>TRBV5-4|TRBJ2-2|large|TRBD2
TGTGCCAGCAGCGCGGGACTAGGGGTCGGGGAGCTGTTTTTT
CASSAGLGVGELFF
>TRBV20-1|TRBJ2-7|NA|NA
TGCAGTGCTAGAATGGGGGTGAGGATGGAGCAGTACTTC
CSARMGVRMEQYF
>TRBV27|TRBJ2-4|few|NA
TGTGCCAGCAGGAAGGTAGGGGCGGACAAAAACATTCAGTACTTC
CASRKVGADKNIQYF
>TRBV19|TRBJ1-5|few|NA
TGTGCCAGTAGTTTAATGACGGTGGGAAATCAGCCCCAGCATTTT
CASSLMTVGNQPQHF
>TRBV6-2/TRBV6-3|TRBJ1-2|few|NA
TGTGCCAGCAGTTACGCTGGGGACTATGGCTACACCTTC
CASSYAGDYGYTF
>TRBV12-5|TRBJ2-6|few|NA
TGTGCTAGTGGTTTGGTCGGGAGCAGCTCTGGGGCCAACGTCCTGACTTTC
CASGLVGSSSGANVLTF
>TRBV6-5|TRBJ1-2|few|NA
TGTGCCAGCAGTTACTCGTTCAGCCCTGACTATGGCTACACCTTC
CASSYSFSPDYGYTF
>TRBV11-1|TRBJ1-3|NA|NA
TGTGCCAGCAGCCTGTCTACCGAAGGGGGCTCTGGAAACACCATATATTTT
CASSLSTEGGSGNTIYF
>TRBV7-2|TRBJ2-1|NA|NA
TGTGCCAGCAGCTTAGCGGCGGGACGGGCGAATGAGCAGTTCTTC
CASSLAAGRANEQFF
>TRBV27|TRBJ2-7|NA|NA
TGTGCCAGCAGTCTCCACAGGGTAGACGAGCAGTACTTC
CASSLHRVDEQYF
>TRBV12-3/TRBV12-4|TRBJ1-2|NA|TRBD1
TGTGCCAGCAGCCCCGGGACAGGTGGGGGCTACACCTTC
CASSPGTGGGYTF
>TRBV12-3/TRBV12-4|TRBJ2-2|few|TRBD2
TGTGCCAGCAGTCGGACTAGCCACGGGGAGCTGTTTTTT
CASSRTSHGELFF
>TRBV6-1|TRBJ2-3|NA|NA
TGTGCCAGCAGTCAGGATTGGGTCACAGATACGCAGTATTTT
CASSQDWVTDTQYF
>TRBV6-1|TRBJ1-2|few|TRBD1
TGTGCCAGCAGTCCCGTTACCGGGACAGGGACCTATGGCTACACCTTC
CASSPVTGTGTYGYTF
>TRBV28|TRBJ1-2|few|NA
TGTGCCAGCATGGTCCTCCGGGGGAACTATGGCTACACCTTC
CASMVLRGNYGYTF
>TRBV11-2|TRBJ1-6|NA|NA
TGTGCCAGCAGCTTAGAAGGGGCGGGGTTGGTTGGTTCACCCCTCCACTTT
CASSLEGAGLVGSPLHF
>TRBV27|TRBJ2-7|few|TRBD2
TGTGCCAGCAGATCCCCGGGACTAGCGGGCGTGCAGTACTTC
CASRSPGLAGVQYF
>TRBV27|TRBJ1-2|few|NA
TGTGCCAGCAGTTTACGGGGCAACTATGGCTACACCTTC
CASSLRGNYGYTF
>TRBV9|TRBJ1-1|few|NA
TGTGCCAGTCAGGGGATGAACACTGAAGCTTTCTTT
CASQGMNTEAFF
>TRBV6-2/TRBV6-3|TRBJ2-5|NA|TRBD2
TGTGCCAGCAGAACTAGCGGGTACTACCAAGAGACCCAGTACTTC
CASRTSGYYQETQYF
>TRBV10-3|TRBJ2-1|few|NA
TGTGCCATCAGTGCCCCGTCCAATGAGCAGTTCTTC
CAISAPSNEQFF
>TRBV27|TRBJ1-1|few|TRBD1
TGTGCCAGCAGTCCGGGACAGGGAAACACTGAAGCTTTCTTT
CASSPGQGNTEAFF
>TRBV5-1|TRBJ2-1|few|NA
TGCGCCAGCAGCTTGGGGTTGGGGGGCTACAATGAGCAGTTCTTC
CASSLGLGGYNEQFF
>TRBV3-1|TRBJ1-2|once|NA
TGTGCCAGCAGCCAAGACCGTGGTGGCTACACCTTC
CASSQDRGGYTF
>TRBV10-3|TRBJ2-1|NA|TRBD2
TGTGCCATCAGTGATATAGCGGGAGGGAATAATGAGCAGTTCTTC
CAISDIAGGNNEQFF